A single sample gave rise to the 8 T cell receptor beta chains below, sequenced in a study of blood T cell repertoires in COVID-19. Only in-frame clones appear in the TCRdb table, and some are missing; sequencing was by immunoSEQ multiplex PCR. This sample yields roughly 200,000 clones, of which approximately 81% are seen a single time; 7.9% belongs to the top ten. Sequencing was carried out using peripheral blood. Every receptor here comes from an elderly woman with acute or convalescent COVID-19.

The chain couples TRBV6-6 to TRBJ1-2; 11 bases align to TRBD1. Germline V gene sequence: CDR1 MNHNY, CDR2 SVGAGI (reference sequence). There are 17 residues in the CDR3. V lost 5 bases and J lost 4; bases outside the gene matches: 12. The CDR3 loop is CASSPGTGGVSLYGYTF. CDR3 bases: TGTGCCAGCAGTCCCGGGACAGGGGGGGTGTCCCTCTATGGCTACACCTTC.

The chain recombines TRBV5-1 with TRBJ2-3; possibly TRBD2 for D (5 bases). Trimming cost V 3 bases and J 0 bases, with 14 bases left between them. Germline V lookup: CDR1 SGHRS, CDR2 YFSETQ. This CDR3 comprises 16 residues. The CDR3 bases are TGCGCCAGCAGCTCGATAGGACGGACTAGCACAGATACGCAGTATTTT. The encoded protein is CASSSIGRTSTDTQYF.

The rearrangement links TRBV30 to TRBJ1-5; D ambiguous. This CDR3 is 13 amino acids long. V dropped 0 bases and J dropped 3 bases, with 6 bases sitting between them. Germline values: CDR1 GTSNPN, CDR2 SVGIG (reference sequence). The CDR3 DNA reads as TGTGCCTGGAGTGTAAAAGCCAATCAGCCCCAGCATTTT. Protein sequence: CAWSVKANQPQHF.

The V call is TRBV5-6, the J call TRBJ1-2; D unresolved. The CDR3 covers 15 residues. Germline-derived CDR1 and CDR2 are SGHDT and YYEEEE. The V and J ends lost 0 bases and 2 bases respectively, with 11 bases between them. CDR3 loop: CASSLAALNNYGYTF. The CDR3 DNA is TGTGCCAGCAGCTTGGCGGCACTAAACAACTATGGCTACACCTTC.

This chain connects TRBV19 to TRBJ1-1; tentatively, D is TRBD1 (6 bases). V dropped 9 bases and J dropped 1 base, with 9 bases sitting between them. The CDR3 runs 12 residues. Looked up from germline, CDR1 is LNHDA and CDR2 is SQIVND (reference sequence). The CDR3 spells CASGQTNTEAFF. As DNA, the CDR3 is TGTGCCAGCGGACAGACGAACACTGAAGCTTTCTTT.

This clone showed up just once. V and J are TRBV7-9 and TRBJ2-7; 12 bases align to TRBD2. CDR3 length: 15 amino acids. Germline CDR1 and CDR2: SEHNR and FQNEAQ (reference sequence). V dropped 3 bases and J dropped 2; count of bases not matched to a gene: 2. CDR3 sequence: CASSFRLAGAYEQYF. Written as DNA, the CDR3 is TGTGCCAGCAGCTTCAGACTAGCGGGGGCCTACGAGCAGTACTTC.

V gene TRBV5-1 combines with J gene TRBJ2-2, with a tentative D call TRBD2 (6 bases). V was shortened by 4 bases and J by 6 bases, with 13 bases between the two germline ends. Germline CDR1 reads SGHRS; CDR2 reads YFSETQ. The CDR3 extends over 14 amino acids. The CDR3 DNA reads TGCGCCAGCAGCACGAGGACTATTTCCGGGGAGCTGTTTTTT. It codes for CASSTRTISGELFF.

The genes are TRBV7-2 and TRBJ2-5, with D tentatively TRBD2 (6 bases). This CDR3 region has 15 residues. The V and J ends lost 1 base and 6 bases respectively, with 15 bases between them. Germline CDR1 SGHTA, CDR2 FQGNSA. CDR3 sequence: CASSLGGTPGQTQYF. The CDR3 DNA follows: TGTGCCAGCAGCTTAGGCGGGACCCCAGGGCAGACCCAGTACTTC.